The entry that follows covers one TCR beta chain sequence. This clonotype was counted a few times. Its antigen specificity is not known. Within one base of it there is no much larger clone, and no base qualities were kept. This sample was included in a study of response to subunit inactivated influenza vaccine (dated by TCRdb to 2017 to 2018). Turning to the overall study: Deep quantitative T cell receptor repertoire profiling was used in the study to track responses to a trivalent subunit inactivated influenza vaccine.

Overall study outcomes, separate from this receptor: It was suggested by the authors that each seasonal influenza vaccination may recruit only a limited number of new T cells.

Counted from cysteine to phenylalanine, this CDR3 has 16 amino acids. CDR3 DNA is the only sequence kept; it has 48 bases, read in frame from the first base. As encoded in the germline V gene, CDR1 is SGDLS while CDR2 is YYNGEE. The junction carries 9 bases between V and J, which are trimmed by 2 bases and 0 bases respectively. The library came from RT-PCR. Sequenced on an Illumina HiSeq 2500. TCRdb trimmed the raw reads at Q25, called clones with MiXCR and kept productive beta chains. One record per CDR3 amino acid sequence lists the most common genes and DNA. The sample records about 540,000 distinct CDR3 sequences, 20% to 25% of which are singletons. The ten top clones hold 2.8% of the sample. The data were also submitted as part of a second study, on T cells expressing NK-cell markers. Drawing on the second study: 5'RACE template switching, by which a universal primer site and unique molecular identifiers were added, was used to make TCR beta cDNA libraries. About 8 donors provided sorted CD3+CD56+NKG2C+, CD3+CD56+NKG2C- and CD3+CD56-NKG2C+ T-cell subsets, whose TCR beta-chain repertoires were profiled. Among the eight sequenced donors, only one was HCMV-seronegative, while the other seven were HCMV-seropositive. In several experiments an anti-gammadeltaTCR antibody was added to restrict sorting to alphabetaTCR-expressing T cells. In roughly 6 donors, the dominant CD3+CD56+NKG2C+ clonotypes ranked among the top 10 CD8+ clonotypes, making up roughly 1.0-7.0% of CD8+ T cells. Those dominant clonotypes were again the most abundant among CD3+CD56-NKG2C+ cells in a few donors, at about 25-60.1%. Whether the expanded NKG2C-expressing T cell clones were specific for HCMV antigens was left unclear. The eight sequenced donors were randomly selected healthy volunteers, three men and five women. HCMV serostatus was determined by detecting HCMV-specific IgG in serum with a commercial ELISA kit. Ficoll density gradient centrifugation was used to isolate peripheral blood mononuclear cells from blood. Using Miltenyi isolation kits, CD4+ and CD8+ T cells were isolated from PBMC through magnetic immunoseparation. cDNA synthesis was primed from the TCR beta constant segment and was followed by two successive PCR amplification steps. The libraries were sequenced on Illumina HiSeq 2000/2500, MiSeq or NextSeq, producing 2 x 150 bp reads. Reads were demultiplexed and grouped by UMI with MIGEC, and clonotypes were assembled and quantified with MiTCR. To exclude erroneous sequences, any TCR cDNA sequence not supported by at least two reads was discarded. The tcR package was used for downstream repertoire analysis, with clonotypes matched between fractions based on CDR3 nucleotide sequence plus V segment. VDJmatch was used to annotate antigen specificity against VDJdb, with one amino acid substitution in CDR3 allowed.

The sequencing used CD4+ T cells sorted from PBMCs, collected 11 to 12 days after vaccination. This clonotype was obtained from a man in his fifties or sixties who received an inactivated influenza vaccine. Donor details come from another sample of the same person, matched by shared clones. The chain is assembled from TRBV9 and TRBJ2-6; confidence is insufficient to name the D gene. The CDR3 protein sequence reads: CASSVFSHSGANVLTF. The DNA sequence follows: TGTGCCAGCAGCGTTTTCAGCCACTCTGGGGCCAACGTCCTGACTTTC.